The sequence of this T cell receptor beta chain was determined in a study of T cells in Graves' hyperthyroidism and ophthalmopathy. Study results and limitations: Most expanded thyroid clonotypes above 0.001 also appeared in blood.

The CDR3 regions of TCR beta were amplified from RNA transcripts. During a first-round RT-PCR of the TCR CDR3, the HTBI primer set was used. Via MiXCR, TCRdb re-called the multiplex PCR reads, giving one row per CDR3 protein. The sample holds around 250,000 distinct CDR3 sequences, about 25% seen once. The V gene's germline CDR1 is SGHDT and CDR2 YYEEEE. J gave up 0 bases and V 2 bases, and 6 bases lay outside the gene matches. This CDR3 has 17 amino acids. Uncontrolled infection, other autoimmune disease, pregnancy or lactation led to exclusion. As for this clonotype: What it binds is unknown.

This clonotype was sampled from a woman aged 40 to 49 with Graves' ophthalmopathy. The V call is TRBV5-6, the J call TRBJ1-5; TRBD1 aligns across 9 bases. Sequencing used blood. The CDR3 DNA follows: TGTGCCAGCAGCTTCGGGGGACAGGGCTATAGCAATCAGCCCCAGCATTTT. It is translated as CASSFGGQGYSNQPQHF.